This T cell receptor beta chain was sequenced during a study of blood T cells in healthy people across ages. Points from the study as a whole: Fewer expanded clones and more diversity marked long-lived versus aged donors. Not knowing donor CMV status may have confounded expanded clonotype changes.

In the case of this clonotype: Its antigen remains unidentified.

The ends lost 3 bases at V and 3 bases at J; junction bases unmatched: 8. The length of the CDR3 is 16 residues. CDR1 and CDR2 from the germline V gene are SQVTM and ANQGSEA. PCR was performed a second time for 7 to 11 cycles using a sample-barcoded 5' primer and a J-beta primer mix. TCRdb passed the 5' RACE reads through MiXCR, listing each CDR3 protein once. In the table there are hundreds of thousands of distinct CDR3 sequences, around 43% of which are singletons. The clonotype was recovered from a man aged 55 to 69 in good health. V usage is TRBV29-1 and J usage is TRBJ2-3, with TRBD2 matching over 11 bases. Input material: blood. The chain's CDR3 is CSVDDPLAGGTDTQYF. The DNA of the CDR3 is TGCAGCGTTGATGATCCCCTAGCGGGGGGAACAGATACGCAGTATTTT.